What follows describes a single T cell receptor (beta chain). No antigen is known for it. The sort gate was single viable CD3+CD4+CD8-CD45RO+ cells for memory CD4+ T cells. CD4+ T cells were isolated by positive magnetic selection. The data belong to a study of memory CD4+ T cells and cytomegalovirus serostatus. General study points: CD4+ memory repertoires contained 67 of 164 reported CMV TCRbeta sequences. Suggested: most of the CMV-linked TCR signature lies in CD4+ memory cells.

In the study's own analysis: Out-of-frame sequences were removed, leaving a few million distinct TCRbeta sequences. The assay was immunoSEQ multiplex PCR, and TCRdb's table has in-frame clones only and misses some. Clone size and V and J calls were adopted from that table, with D and trimming inferred from the DNA. The table includes about 50,000 clones, about 79% detected once. The sample consisted of memory CD4+ T cells from blood. This sequence was found in an adult in good health and CMV-seronegative.

The CDR3 nucleotides read TGCGCCAGCAGCTTGGCCCCGGGGGAAAAACTGTTTTTT. It translates to CASSLAPGEKLFF. The gene calls are TRBV5-1 and TRBJ1-4; the D is unclear. This CDR3 is 13 amino acids long. Trimming shortened V by 0 bases and J by 8 bases, and 8 bases separated the two germline ends. In germline, CDR1 is SGHRS, CDR2 YFSETQ.